A selection of T cell receptor beta chains follows, all from one sample in a study of CD8+CD57+ T cells in acquired aplastic anemia. A single record per CDR3 protein comes from TCRdb applying MiXCR to the reads. The sample comprises around 500,000 distinct CDR3 sequences, approximately 32% of which are singletons, and roughly 0.8% rests with the top ten. The sample taken for sequencing was sorted CD4+, CD8+, or CD8+CD57+ T cells (not recorded which) from PBMCs. The receptor source for this set is a human donor with aplastic anemia. Each CDR3 is given with its conserved first and last residue. D genes are given only for firm matches. Rows may omit the clone size; those that give it use once, few, many or a size class.

TRBD2	TRBV19	many	TRBJ2-7	CATSSGRFGEQYF	TGTGCCACAAGTAGCGGGAGGTTTGGAGAGCAGTACTTC
NA	TRBV10-3	many	TRBJ2-7	CAMGRGGPNEQYF	TGTGCCATGGGAAGGGGGGGCCCCAACGAGCAGTACTTC
NA	TRBV12-3/TRBV12-4	few	TRBJ1-5	CASSYAGASRQPQHF	TGTGCCAGCAGTTACGCAGGGGCCTCGAGACAGCCCCAGCATTTT
TRBD2	TRBV20-1	many	TRBJ2-1	CSARGLAGVNEQFF	TGCAGTGCTAGGGGACTAGCGGGAGTGAATGAGCAGTTCTTC
NA	TRBV12-3/TRBV12-4	many	TRBJ1-5	CASRRTAQGPQHF	TGTGCCAGCAGAAGGACAGCGCAAGGGCCCCAGCATTTT
NA	TRBV25-1	NA	TRBJ1-2	CAIPPRGGYGYTF	TGTGCCATCCCACCGAGGGGTGGCTATGGCTACACCTTC
TRBD2	TRBV2	few	TRBJ2-7	CASRLAGSSYEQYF	TGTGCCAGTAGACTAGCGGGTAGCTCCTACGAGCAGTACTTC
NA	TRBV11-1	NA	TRBJ2-7	CASSLNSVTSFYYEQYF	TGTGCCAGCAGCTTAAATTCCGTGACTAGTTTTTACTACGAGCAGTACTTC
TRBD1	TRBV24-1	many	TRBJ2-2	CATSDSGTADTGELFF	TGTGCCACCAGTGATTCCGGGACAGCAGACACCGGGGAGCTGTTTTTT
TRBD2	TRBV20-1	NA	TRBJ2-7	CSARVSSGEYEQYF	TGCAGTGCTAGAGTATCTAGCGGGGAGTACGAGCAGTACTTC
NA	TRBV24-1	NA	TRBJ2-1	CATSVGLIDDEQFF	TGTGCCACCAGTGTGGGTTTAATTGACGATGAGCAGTTCTTC
NA	TRBV15	many	TRBJ1-2	CATSRGYNREGYTF	TGTGCCACCAGCAGAGGATACAACAGGGAAGGCTACACCTTC
NA	TRBV20-1	few	TRBJ2-5	CSARKAGGFQETQYF	TGCAGTGCTAGGAAGGCAGGGGGGTTCCAAGAGACCCAGTACTTC
NA	TRBV15	few	TRBJ1-4	CATSRVQGREKLFF	TGTGCCACCAGCAGAGTTCAGGGTCGTGAAAAACTGTTTTTT
TRBD1	TRBV9	few	TRBJ1-2	CASSVPLESGGQGANYGYTF	TGTGCCAGCAGCGTCCCCTTAGAGTCGGGTGGACAGGGGGCTAACTATGGCTACACCTTC
NA	TRBV11-2	few	TRBJ1-2	CASSLVRGRPPYGYTF	TGTGCCAGCAGCTTAGTGAGGGGCAGGCCCCCATATGGCTACACCTTC
TRBD2	TRBV7-8	many	TRBJ2-7	CASSLVAGAYPYEQYF	TGTGCCAGCAGCTTAGTAGCGGGGGCATACCCCTACGAGCAGTACTTC
TRBD1	TRBV7-3	many	TRBJ1-6	CASSLYGTANSPLHF	TGTGCCAGCAGCTTATACGGGACAGCAAATTCACCCCTCCACTTT
NA	TRBV24-1	many	TRBJ1-6	CATSGGSGDSPLHF	TGTGCCACCAGTGGGGGGTCTGGCGATTCACCCCTCCACTTT
NA	TRBV7-6	few	TRBJ1-1	CASSSTTGSEAFF	TGTGCCAGCAGCTCCACTACAGGGAGTGAAGCTTTCTTT
NA	TRBV29-1	many	TRBJ2-7	CSVARDYEQYF	TGCAGCGTTGCAAGGGACTACGAGCAGTACTTC
TRBD2	TRBV24-1	many	TRBJ2-3	CATSGPGRGTQYF	TGTGCCACCAGTGGCCCCGGGAGGGGTACGCAGTATTTT
TRBD1	TRBV2	many	TRBJ1-5	CASSDSGGSNQPQHF	TGTGCCAGCAGTGATTCAGGGGGTAGCAATCAGCCCCAGCATTTT
TRBD2	TRBV29-1	NA	TRBJ2-1	CSAIVAGGNNEQFF	TGCAGCGCGATTGTCGCGGGAGGGAACAATGAGCAGTTCTTC
NA	TRBV2	NA	TRBJ1-3	CASSVQGVGSTIYF	TGTGCCAGCAGTGTACAAGGGGTTGGAAGCACCATATATTTT
TRBD2	TRBV15	many	TRBJ2-7	CATSRVRLAGRYEQYF	TGTGCCACCAGCAGAGTCAGACTAGCGGGGAGATACGAGCAGTACTTC
NA	TRBV24-1	many	TRBJ1-1	CAAYPWDTEAFF	TGTGCCGCATACCCGTGGGACACTGAAGCTTTCTTT
TRBD1	TRBV5-1	NA	TRBJ2-1	CASSFRQGGSDEQFF	TGCGCCAGCAGCTTTAGACAGGGTGGTTCCGATGAGCAGTTCTTC
NA	TRBV7-9	many	TRBJ1-3	CASSSTGGSGNTIYF	TGTGCCAGCAGCTCGACAGGCGGCTCTGGAAACACCATATATTTT
NA	TRBV15	few	TRBJ1-2	CATSGRQAYLGYTF	TGTGCCACCAGCGGGCGACAGGCCTATTTGGGCTACACCTTC
NA	TRBV9	NA	TRBJ1-3	CASSVEVGPGNTIYF	TGTGCCAGCAGCGTAGAGGTAGGGCCTGGAAACACCATATATTTT
NA	TRBV5-1	NA	TRBJ2-5	CASSTTEGTQYF	TGCGCCAGCAGTACCACAGAGGGAACCCAGTACTTC
NA	TRBV2	many	TRBJ1-1	CASSEGPTAEAFF	TGTGCCAGCAGTGAGGGACCTACGGCTGAAGCTTTCTTT
NA	TRBV7-9	NA	TRBJ1-6	CASSWGPGSPLHF	TGTGCCAGCAGCTGGGGCCCCGGCTCACCCCTCCACTTT
NA	TRBV19	NA	TRBJ1-2	CASSPWEAPTLNYGYTF	TGTGCCAGCTCACCTTGGGAAGCCCCCACCCTTAACTATGGCTACACCTTC
NA	TRBV9	NA	TRBJ1-1	CASSVENSRNTEAFF	TGTGCCAGCAGCGTAGAAAACAGCAGGAACACTGAAGCTTTCTTT
TRBD2	TRBV25-1	NA	TRBJ2-3	CASSPRIGTSGSTDTQYF	TGTGCCAGCTCACCACGAATAGGGACTAGCGGGAGTACAGATACGCAGTATTTT
NA	TRBV20-1	many	TRBJ1-6	CSARLVADHNSPLHF	TGCAGTGCTAGACTCGTAGCGGACCATAATTCACCCCTCCACTTT
NA	TRBV7-9	many	TRBJ1-2	CASSLTVYGYTF	TGTGCCAGCAGCTTGACAGTCTATGGCTACACCTTC
NA	TRBV7-2	many	TRBJ1-1	CASSIAGLNTEAFF	TGTGCCAGCAGTATCGCCGGATTGAACACTGAAGCTTTCTTT
NA	TRBV20-1	few	TRBJ2-5	CSAGDVGASLGETQYF	TGCAGTGCCGGAGATGTGGGGGCTAGCTTGGGGGAGACCCAGTACTTC
NA	TRBV7-3	many	TRBJ1-5	CASSEGGRSNQPQHF	TGTGCCAGCAGCGAGGGGGGTCGGAGCAATCAGCCCCAGCATTTT
TRBD2	TRBV20-1	NA	TRBJ2-7	CSASPLLAGEQYF	TGCAGTGCTAGCCCCTTACTAGCGGGGGAGCAGTACTTC
TRBD1	TRBV13	many	TRBJ1-6	CASSPQRGQGNSPLHF	TGTGCCAGCAGCCCACAACGGGGACAGGGGAATTCACCCCTCCACTTT
NA	TRBV6-5	NA	TRBJ2-7	CASSYNQETEQYF	TGTGCCAGCAGTTACAATCAGGAAACCGAGCAGTACTTC
NA	TRBV15	many	TRBJ1-4	CATSRVAGLGEKLFF	TGTGCCACCAGCAGAGTGGCAGGTCTCGGAGAAAAACTGTTTTTT
NA	TRBV30	few	TRBJ2-3	CAWSGGDSTDTQYF	TGTGCCTGGAGCGGGGGCGATAGCACAGATACGCAGTATTTT
NA	TRBV7-2	many	TRBJ2-3	CASSLQGTDTQYF	TGTGCCAGCAGCTTACAGGGGACAGATACGCAGTATTTT
NA	TRBV20-1	NA	TRBJ2-7	CSANGDDLTYEQYF	TGCAGTGCTAACGGGGACGACCTCACCTACGAGCAGTACTTC
NA	TRBV2	many	TRBJ2-5	CASRRLDAGTQYF	TGTGCCAGCAGAAGACTAGACGCGGGGACCCAGTACTTC
TRBD1	TRBV25-1	few	TRBJ1-2	CASSPSDRAPASYGYTF	TGTGCCAGCTCACCGTCTGACAGGGCCCCGGCCAGCTATGGCTACACCTTC
TRBD1	TRBV19	NA	TRBJ2-7	CASSKTGAGSYEQYF	TGTGCCAGTAGTAAGACAGGGGCGGGCTCCTACGAGCAGTACTTC
NA	TRBV15	NA	TRBJ1-2	CATSSARDGGNYGYTF	TGTGCCACCAGCAGCGCTCGGGACGGAGGGAACTATGGCTACACCTTC
NA	TRBV2	few	TRBJ2-4	CASSPRYSGIQYF	TGTGCCAGCAGCCCCAGGTACAGTGGCATTCAGTACTTC
TRBD1	TRBV9	many	TRBJ1-2	CASSPDRYYGYTF	TGTGCCAGCAGCCCGGACAGGTACTATGGCTACACCTTC
NA	TRBV6-1	many	TRBJ1-2	CASTTEFSGGYTF	TGTGCCAGCACCACCGAGTTCTCTGGGGGCTACACCTTC
TRBD1	TRBV20-1	few	TRBJ2-5	CSALQGQETQYF	TGCAGTGCCCTACAGGGGCAAGAGACCCAGTACTTC
TRBD1	TRBV2	many	TRBJ2-6	CASSAGTGSRGANVLTF	TGTGCCAGCAGCGCCGGGACAGGGTCTCGTGGGGCCAACGTCCTGACTTTC
NA	TRBV7-2	few	TRBJ2-1	CASSLADTGPFGQFF	TGTGCCAGCAGCTTAGCGGACACGGGGCCGTTTGGGCAGTTCTTC
TRBD2	TRBV10-2	NA	TRBJ2-7	CASSDPSGPSSYEQYF	TGCGCCAGCAGTGACCCTAGCGGTCCGAGCTCCTACGAGCAGTACTTC